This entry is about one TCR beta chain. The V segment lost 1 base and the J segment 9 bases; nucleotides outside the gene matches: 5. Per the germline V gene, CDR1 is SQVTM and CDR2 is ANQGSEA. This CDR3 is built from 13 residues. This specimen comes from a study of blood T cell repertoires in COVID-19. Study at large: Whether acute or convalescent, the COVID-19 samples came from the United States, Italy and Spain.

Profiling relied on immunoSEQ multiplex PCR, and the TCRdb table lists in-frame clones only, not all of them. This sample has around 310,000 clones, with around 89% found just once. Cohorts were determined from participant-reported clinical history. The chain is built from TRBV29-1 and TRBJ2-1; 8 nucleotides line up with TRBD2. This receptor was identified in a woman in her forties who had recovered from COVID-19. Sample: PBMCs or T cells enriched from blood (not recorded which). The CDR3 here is CSVEVSGVGEQFF. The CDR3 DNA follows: TGCAGCGTTGAAGTTAGCGGGGTGGGTGAGCAGTTCTTC.